The entry below describes one T cell receptor beta chain. Antigen specificity is unknown. The template was total RNA from unfractionated whole blood. The library put unique molecular identifiers onto individual cDNA molecules. Authors' data handling: TCR counts had a median of about 100,000 per sample and spanned about 20,000 to 750,000. Using its own MiXCR run on the reads, TCRdb lists one record per CDR3 protein. TCRdb's processing, not the authors' own work, is the source of the V and J calls. The sample includes around 120,000 distinct CDR3 sequences, less than 10% of them seen just once. The CDR3 is 15 residues long. Germline assignment: CDR1 SGHNT and CDR2 YYREEE (reference sequence). V lost 2 bases and J 5 bases, leaving 13 bases between the germline ends. This record comes from a study of human T cells and chemical hapten exposure. Looking at the study overall: Small volume differences among pooled libraries mainly caused per-sample TCR yield variation. Study-level points and caveats: The number of TCRs over 1 in 1000 frequency stayed unchanged after DPC.

The clonotype originates from a human donor in good health. Some clones in this sample may be carry-over from other donors' samples. The chain couples TRBV5-4 to TRBJ2-2; tentative D call: TRBD2 (6 bases). Specimen: whole blood. CDR3: CASSFRDLGTGELFF. The DNA of the CDR3 is TGTGCCAGCAGCTTCCGGGACTTGGGGACCGGGGAGCTGTTTTTT.